This T cell receptor (beta chain) came from a study of cytomegalovirus exposure and HLA in healthy donors. V lost 2 bases to trimming and J lost 5 bases; unmatched junction nucleotides: 11. This CDR3 is built from 16 residues. From germline, CDR1 is SGHTA and CDR2 FQGNSA. PCR used 60 Vbeta primers and 13 Jbeta primers. The protocol was immunoSEQ multiplex PCR, while the TCRdb copy is restricted to in-frame clones and leaves out a portion. The repertoire includes some 130,000 clones, 80% of them detected once, and just over 2.5% sits in the top ten. The TCR originated in a man between 25 and 39 years old in good health and CMV-seronegative. This rearrangement joins TRBV7-2 to TRBJ2-5; the match to TRBD1 covers 7 bases. Sequenced input: PBMCs. CDR3 bases: TGTGCCAGCAGCTTATTAGGACAGGTCGAGTATGAGACCCAGTACTTC. Translated: CASSLLGQVEYETQYF.